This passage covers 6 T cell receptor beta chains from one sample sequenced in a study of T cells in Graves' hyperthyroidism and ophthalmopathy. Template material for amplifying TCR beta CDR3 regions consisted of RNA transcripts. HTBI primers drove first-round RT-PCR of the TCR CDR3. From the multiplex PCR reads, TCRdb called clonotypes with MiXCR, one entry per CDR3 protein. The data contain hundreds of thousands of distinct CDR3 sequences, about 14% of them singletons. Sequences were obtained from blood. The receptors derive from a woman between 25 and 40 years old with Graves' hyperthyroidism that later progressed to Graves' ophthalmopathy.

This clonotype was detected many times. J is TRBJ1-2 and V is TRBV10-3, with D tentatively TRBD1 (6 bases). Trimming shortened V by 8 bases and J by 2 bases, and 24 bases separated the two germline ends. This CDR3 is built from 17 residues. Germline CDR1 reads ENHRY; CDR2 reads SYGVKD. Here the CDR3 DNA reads TGTGCCATCTCTCCGAGGGGGGGAGGTACGGAAAACTATGGCTACACCTTC. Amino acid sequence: CAISPRGGGTENYGYTF.

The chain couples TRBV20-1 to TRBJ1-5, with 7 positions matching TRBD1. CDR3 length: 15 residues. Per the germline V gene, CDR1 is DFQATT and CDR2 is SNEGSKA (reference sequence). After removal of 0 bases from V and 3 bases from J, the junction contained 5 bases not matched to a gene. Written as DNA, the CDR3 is TGCAGTGCTAGAGATCGAGACAGGGCCAATCAGCCCCAGCATTTT. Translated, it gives CSARDRDRANQPQHF.

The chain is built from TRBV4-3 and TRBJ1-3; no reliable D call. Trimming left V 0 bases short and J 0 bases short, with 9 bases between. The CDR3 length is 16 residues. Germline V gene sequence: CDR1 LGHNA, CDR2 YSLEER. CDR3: CASSQDGESSGNTIYF. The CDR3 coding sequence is TGCGCCAGCAGCCAAGATGGGGAAAGCTCTGGAAACACCATATATTTT.

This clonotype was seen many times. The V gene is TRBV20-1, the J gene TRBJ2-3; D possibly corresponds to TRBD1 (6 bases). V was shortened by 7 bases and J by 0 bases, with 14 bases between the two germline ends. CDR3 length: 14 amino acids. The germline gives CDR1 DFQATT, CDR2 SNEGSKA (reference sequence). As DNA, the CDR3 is TGCAGTGTTCCCGACAGGCTTAGCACAGATACGCAGTATTTT. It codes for CSVPDRLSTDTQYF.

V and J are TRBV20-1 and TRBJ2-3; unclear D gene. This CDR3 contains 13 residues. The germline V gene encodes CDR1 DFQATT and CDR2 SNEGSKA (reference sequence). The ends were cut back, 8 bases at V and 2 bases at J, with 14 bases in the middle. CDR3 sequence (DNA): TGCAGTACCCCTGGTGCGACCACAGATACGCAGTATTTT. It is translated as CSTPGATTDTQYF.

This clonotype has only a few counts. CDR3 loop: CASSQNPTLAGKNEQFF. For the CDR3, the DNA is TGCGCCAGCAGCCAAAACCCGACCCTAGCGGGAAAGAATGAGCAGTTCTTC. This chain links TRBV4-1 with TRBJ2-1, with TRBD2 identical over 9 bases. Germline CDR1 is MGHRA and CDR2 is YSYEKL. The length of the CDR3 is 17 residues. V was clipped by 2 bases and J by 7 bases; unmatched bases: 12.